This record concerns one T cell receptor beta chain sequence. This entry belongs to a study of blood T cell repertoires in COVID-19. About the study: Sites across the United States, Italy and Spain contributed samples from acute and convalescent COVID-19. PBMCs, B-cell-depleted T cells, or T cells were the source of the cDNA or gDNA that made up the material.

Sequencing used immunoSEQ multiplex PCR; TCRdb keeps in-frame clones, though not all of them. The sample has tens of thousands of clones, about four fifths seen once. This CDR3 has 17 amino acids. Germline CDR1 reads SGHTA; CDR2 reads FQGNSA. With 1 base clipped from V and 4 bases from J, the junction kept 6 bases outside the gene matches. Input material: peripheral blood. The chain carries TRBV7-2 and TRBJ2-3; TRBD2 aligns across 12 bases. The TCR comes from a human donor in a cohort sampled during active or convalescent COVID-19. CDR3 sequence reads: CASSLGAASGGADTQYF. For the CDR3, the DNA is TGTGCCAGCAGCTTAGGGGCCGCTAGCGGGGGGGCAGATACGCAGTATTTT.